This T cell receptor (beta chain) was retrieved from a study of T-cell reconstitution after alpha-beta-depleted transplantation in children. Researchers prepared the TCRbeta library using unique molecular identifiers, the study reports. TCRdb ran MiXCR on the PCR reads and lists one entry per CDR3 protein. The repertoire includes approximately 980,000 distinct CDR3 sequences, 25% to 35% of them detected once, and roughly 30% sits in the top ten. This CDR3 has 14 amino acids. Trimming removed 6 bases from V and 9 bases from J; junction bases left unmatched: 9. This clonotype was observed a few times. The TCR comes from a boy under three years old who had a stem cell transplant for SCID, so the T cells may come from the graft donor. V usage is TRBV12-3 or TRBV12-4 and J usage is TRBJ1-5, with 9 nucleotides matching TRBD1. The sample here was PBMCs, mostly from graft donor cells, taken 360 days after TCRalphabeta/CD19-depleted stem cell transplant. The CDR3 DNA follows: TGTGCCAGCAGCAGAGGGACAGGGTCTCCGCCCCAGCATTTT. Protein: CASSRGTGSPPQHF.